This T cell receptor beta chain was profiled in a study of shared clonotypes between healthy human individuals (TCRdb year 2020). For the study in its entirety: A few men and two women, aged 18 to 49 years, made up the cohort. To increase sequencing depth and limit assay-specific biases, TCR repertoire library preparation and sequencing were carried out by different laboratories using diverse techniques. Leukapheresis yielded between about 0.85 and 9.5 billion PBMCs per donor. For each donor, CD4 naive and CD4 memory were each run on three plates, CD8 naive on two plates, and CD8 memory on one plate. To estimate repertoire size and how much clonotypes are shared between individuals, the study performed deep sequencing of blood TCR repertoires from a handful of healthy adults. What the study reported, not specific to this receptor: The genetic and exposure-history diversity represented was limited by the small number of donors. Larger estimated clonotype richness was generally found for naive subsets than for memory subsets. Across a few donors, around 5% of naive CD4, approximately 3.6% of naive CD8, 2.3% of memory CD4, and about 0.44% of memory CD8 clonotypes were shared. Higher generation probabilities were observed for clonotypes shared by all four sorted-subset donors than for non-shared clonotypes. Based on pairwise subsampling, the degree of clonotype sharing among donors was expected to be affected by sequencing depth. Sampling was limited to blood, and TCR repertoires in tissue likely differ from TCR repertoires in blood. Even with the large sequencing depth, rarefaction of the sorted-subset datasets indicated that sequencing was incomplete.

In regard to this clone: The clone's antigen remains unknown. No base-level quality is on record; no much larger clone is a single base apart.

According to the germline V gene, CDR1 reads SGHVS and CDR2 reads FQNEAQ. Including the terminal cysteine and phenylalanine, the CDR3 comprises 16 residues. The CDR3 DNA has 48 bases and is translated from base 1. V sheds 5 bases and J sheds 0 bases, leaving 15 bases between their ends. Healthy HIV-negative adults with no recently reported acute infections or vaccinations were included as donors. Every donor was a Caucasian adult residing in Nashville, Tennessee, USA. CD4+ T cells were enriched by magnetic negative selection, after which naive cells were positively selected on CD45RA and the negative fraction was taken as the memory subset. Blood was collected by leukapheresis, and PBMCs were isolated by Ficoll-Histopaque density gradient centrifugation and then cryopreserved in liquid nitrogen vapor phase. Analytical flow cytometry was used to check the purity and quantity of each magnetically sorted T cell population. Genomic DNA was isolated from every sorted fraction and measured by UV absorbance on a Nanodrop 2000c.

Using the deep immunoSEQ assay, TCR CDR3 regions were amplified from genomic DNA by multiplex PCR. Extracted genomic DNA from each cell subset was distributed evenly across all wells of several immunoSEQ 96-well plates, and each plate was treated as a replicate. For sorted subsets, each replicate PCR was loaded with approximately 190 ng genomic DNA, equivalent to 30,000 or so T cell genomes. Purified libraries were quantified with a Qubit 3.0 fluorometer, sized on a Bioanalyzer 2100, and re-quantified with the KAPA Library Quantification kit. Every immunoSEQ 96-well plate was sequenced on a dedicated single-read 150-cycle Illumina NextSeq 550 flow cell. As for how the authors treated the data: Because the immunoSEQ output held only junctional sequences and lacked quality scores, the filtering could not match the filtering applied to full-length reads. To assign V/J genes and CDR3, sequences were annotated using PyIR, a Python wrapper for IgBLAST v1.9, with IMGT germline references. Any read was removed if the V/J assignment was weak (E-value above 1e-6), the CDR3 was missing, or the read contained stop codons, out-of-frame junctions, or ambiguous translated residues. V3J clonotypes were defined as sequences sharing the same inferred V gene, J gene, and CDR3 amino acid sequence. To compute the percentage overlap between repertoires, the number of shared unique clonotypes was divided by the size of the smaller repertoire. Repertoire richness was assessed with RTK rarefaction, the Chao1 estimator, and Recon v2.1 estimates of unobserved clonotypes. Generation probabilities for all TCRbeta clonotypes obtained by the gDNA method from four donors were computed using OLGA. As stored in TCRdb, this immuneACCESS dataset retains in-frame rearrangements with V and J assigned. A fraction of the clones does not appear; measured against another copy, unresolved V genes explain less than half of the discrepancy, and the remainder lacks a known reason. V and J calls and clone size are given by that table; D and trimming were obtained from the DNA. This sample gives about 2.4 million clones in total; approximately 93% of them show up just once. Of the sample, 0.35% to 0.45% is held by the ten largest clones.

Sequencing was carried out using naive CD4+ T cells from PBMCs. The sample's cell subset or site label is to be understood as: CD45RA+ positively selected. This sequence originates from a man between 18 and 29 years old in good health. Some clones in this sample may be carry-over from other donors' samples. The V and J genes are TRBV7-8 and TRBJ2-3; the D gene assignment is perhaps TRBD1 or TRBD2, with each matching 5 bases. The nucleotides are TGTGCCAGCAGCATGAGGGGCGGTACTAGCACAGATACGCAGTATTTT. Its translation reads: CASSMRGGTSTDTQYF.